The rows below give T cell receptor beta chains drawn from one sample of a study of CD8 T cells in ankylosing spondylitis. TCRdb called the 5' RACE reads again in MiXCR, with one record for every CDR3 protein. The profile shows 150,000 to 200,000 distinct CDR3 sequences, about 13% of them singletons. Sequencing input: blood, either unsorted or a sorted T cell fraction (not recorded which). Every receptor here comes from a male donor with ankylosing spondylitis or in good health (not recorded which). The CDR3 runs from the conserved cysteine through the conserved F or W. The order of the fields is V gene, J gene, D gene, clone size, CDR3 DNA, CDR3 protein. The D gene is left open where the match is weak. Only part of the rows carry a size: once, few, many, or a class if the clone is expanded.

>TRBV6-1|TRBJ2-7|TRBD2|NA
TGTGCCAGCAGTGTGAGGGCGGGAGACCCCTACGAGCAGTACTTC
CASSVRAGDPYEQYF
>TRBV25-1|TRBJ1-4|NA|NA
TGTGCCAGCAGTGAAGGCGCGGATGAAAAACTGTTTTTT
CASSEGADEKLFF
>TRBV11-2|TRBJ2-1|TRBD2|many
TGTGCCAGCAGCTCTCCACTAGCGGGAGGCTACAATGAGCAGTTCTTC
CASSSPLAGGYNEQFF
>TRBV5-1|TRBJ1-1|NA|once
TGCGCCAGCAGCTTGGGTCAGGGGTTGACTGAAGCTTTCTTT
CASSLGQGLTEAFF
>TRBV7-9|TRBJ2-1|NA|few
TGTGCCAGCAGCTCCCCCTCCTACAATGAGCAGTTCTTC
CASSSPSYNEQFF
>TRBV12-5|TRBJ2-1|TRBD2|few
TGTGCTAGTGGGCCTACTAGCGGGGGGCCAATTTACAATGAGCAGTTCTTC
CASGPTSGGPIYNEQFF
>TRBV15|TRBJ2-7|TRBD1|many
TGTGCCACCAGCGAGGGACAGGGCTACGAGCAGTACTTC
CATSEGQGYEQYF
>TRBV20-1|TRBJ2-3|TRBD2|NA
TGCAGTGCTAGAGATCCCCGACTAGCCATAACAGATACGCAGTATTTT
CSARDPRLAITDTQYF
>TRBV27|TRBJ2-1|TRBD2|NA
TGTGCCAGCACGGCGGGAGGGCCTACCAATGAGCAGTTCTTC
CASTAGGPTNEQFF
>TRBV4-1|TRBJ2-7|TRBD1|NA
TGCGCCAGCAGCCCCACGGACAGGGCCTACGAGCAGTACTTC
CASSPTDRAYEQYF
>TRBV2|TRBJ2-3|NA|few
TGTGCCAGCAGTGAAGCCCACCTTATCTTGACAGGTTTCACAGATACGCAGTATTTT
CASSEAHLILTGFTDTQYF
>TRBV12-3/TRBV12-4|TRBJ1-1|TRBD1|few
TGTGCCAGCAACTACAGGGGGCGGGGGACTGAAGCTTTCTTT
CASNYRGRGTEAFF
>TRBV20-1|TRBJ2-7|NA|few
TGCAGTGCTAGAGACCTGGGGCGTGTGTACGAGCAGTACTTC
CSARDLGRVYEQYF
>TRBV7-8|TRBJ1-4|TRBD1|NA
TGTGCCAGCAGCTTCGACAGGGGGGAGGAGGAAAAACTGTTTTTT
CASSFDRGEEEKLFF
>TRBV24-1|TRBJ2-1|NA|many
TGTGCCACCAGTGATTCCGCTGATCAGGGTACGGGAGCCTACAATGAGCAGTTCTTC
CATSDSADQGTGAYNEQFF
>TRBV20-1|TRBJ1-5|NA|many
TGCAGTGCTAGTGAGGGTGGCAATCAGCCCCAGCATTTT
CSASEGGNQPQHF
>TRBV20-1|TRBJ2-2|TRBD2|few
TGCAGTGCTAGCCGGACTAGCGGGGGGTACACCGGGGAGCTGTTTTTT
CSASRTSGGYTGELFF
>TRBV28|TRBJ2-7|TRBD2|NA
TGTGCCAGCAGCTCCTTGACTAGCGGAAGCTCCTACGAGCAGTACTTC
CASSSLTSGSSYEQYF
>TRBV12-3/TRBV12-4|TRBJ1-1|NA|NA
TGTGCCAGCAGGGACAAGGCGGGCGCTGAAGCTTTCTTT
CASRDKAGAEAFF
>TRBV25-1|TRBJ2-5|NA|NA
TGTGCCAGCAGCTCCTTGGAGGGGGCTGGCGAGACCCAGTACTTC
CASSSLEGAGETQYF
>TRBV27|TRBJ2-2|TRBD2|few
TGTGCCAGCAGTTTATCTTTATATAGCGGGGCGGTTTACGCCGGGGAGCTGTTTTTT
CASSLSLYSGAVYAGELFF
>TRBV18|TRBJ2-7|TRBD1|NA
TGTGCCAGCTCATCAAGCTGGGGACAGGGGGCCTCCTCCTACGAGCAGTACTTC
CASSSSWGQGASSYEQYF
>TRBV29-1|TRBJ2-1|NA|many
TGCAGCGTTGACTTATGGAGAGAAATGAACAATGAGCAGTTCTTC
CSVDLWREMNNEQFF
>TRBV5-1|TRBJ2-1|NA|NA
TGCGCCAGCAGCCCCCCAGGAAGATCCTACAATGAGCAGTTCTTC
CASSPPGRSYNEQFF
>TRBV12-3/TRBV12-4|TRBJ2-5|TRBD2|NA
TGTGCCAGCAGTTTAGTAGCGGGGTCCCAAGAGACCCAGTACTTC
CASSLVAGSQETQYF
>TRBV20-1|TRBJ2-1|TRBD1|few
TGCAGTACTGGGACAGGGGATGTCAATGAGCAGTTCTTC
CSTGTGDVNEQFF
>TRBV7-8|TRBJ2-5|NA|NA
TGTGCCAGCAGCGCCAGCCCGGGGGAGACCCAGTACTTC
CASSASPGETQYF
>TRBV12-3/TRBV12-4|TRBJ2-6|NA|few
TGTGCCGGTTCATTCAGCTCTGGGGCCAACGTCCTGACTTTC
CAGSFSSGANVLTF
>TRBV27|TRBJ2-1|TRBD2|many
TGTGCCAGCAGTACTGGGACTAGCGGGTACAATGAGCAGTTCTTC
CASSTGTSGYNEQFF